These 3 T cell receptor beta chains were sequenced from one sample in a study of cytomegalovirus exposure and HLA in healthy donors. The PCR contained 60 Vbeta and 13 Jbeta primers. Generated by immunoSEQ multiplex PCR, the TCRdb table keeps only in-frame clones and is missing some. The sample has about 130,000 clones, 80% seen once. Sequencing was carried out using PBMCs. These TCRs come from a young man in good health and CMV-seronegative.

The CDR3 protein is CASRVPGATTYEQYF. CDR3 sequence (DNA): TGTGCCAGCAGGGTACCAGGGGCCACAACCTACGAGCAGTACTTC. The genes are TRBV2 and TRBJ2-7, with D tentatively TRBD1 (6 bases). The CDR3 length is 15 residues. Germline V gives CDR1 SNHLY, CDR2 FYNNEI. The V end was cut by 6 bases, the J end by 2 bases, with 17 bases between.

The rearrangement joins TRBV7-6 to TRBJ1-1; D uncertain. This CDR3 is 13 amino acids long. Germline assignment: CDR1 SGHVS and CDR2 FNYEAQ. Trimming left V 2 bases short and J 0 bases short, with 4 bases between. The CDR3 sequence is CASSLWLNTEAFF. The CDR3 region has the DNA TGTGCCAGCAGCTTATGGCTGAACACTGAAGCTTTCTTT.

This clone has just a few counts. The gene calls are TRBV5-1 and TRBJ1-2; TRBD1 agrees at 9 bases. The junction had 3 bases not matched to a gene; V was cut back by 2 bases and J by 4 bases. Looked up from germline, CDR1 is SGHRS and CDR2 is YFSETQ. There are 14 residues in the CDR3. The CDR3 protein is CASSLGQGLYGYTF. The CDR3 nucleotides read TGCGCCAGCAGCTTAGGACAGGGGCTCTATGGCTACACCTTC.